This record looks at one TCR beta chain sequence and its context. Its antigen remains undetermined. Per-base quality was not reported, and no clone a single base away is much larger than it. The data originate from a study of response to subunit inactivated influenza vaccine (dated by TCRdb to about 2018). Turning to the overall study: Deep quantitative profiling of the T cell receptor repertoire was used in the study to follow responses to a trivalent subunit inactivated influenza vaccine.

Paper-wide results and their limitations: The authors suggested that each seasonal influenza vaccination may recruit only a limited number of new T cells.

The protocol used for the library was RT-PCR. Sequencer: Illumina HiSeq 2500. TCRdb reprocessing: public reads trimmed at Q25 with fastp, clones called with MiXCR, in-frame beta chains kept. Merged by CDR3 protein, the rows form single entries marked with the most common genes and DNA. The sample table holds roughly 710,000 distinct CDR3 sequences, of which 12% to 15% were seen once. The ten top clones hold 7.6% of the sample. This TCR was sampled from a man aged 50-59 years who received an inactivated influenza vaccine. Donor details come from another sample of the same person, matched by shared clones. The sample was PBMCs from blood, taken 14 days before vaccination.

This receptor has the CDR3 CASRITGPLETQYF. The DNA sequence follows: TGTGCCAGCAGAATAACGGGCCCCCTCGAGACCCAGTACTTC. The receptor chain draws on TRBV6-2 or TRBV6-3 and TRBJ2-5; confidence is insufficient to name the D gene. From the cysteine through the phenylalanine, the CDR3 covers 14 amino acids. Just CDR3 DNA is preserved here, 42 bases in frame from base 1. V lost 6 bases and J lost 5 bases; the stretch between them is 16 bases long. The germline V gene provides CDR1 MNHEY and CDR2 SVGEGT.